This T cell receptor beta chain was sequenced during a study of blood T cell repertoires in COVID-19. In the study overall: Sources were T cells, B-cell-depleted T cells, or PBMCs; the material itself was cDNA or gDNA.

In this sample, this clone turned up once. CDR3 length equals 14 residues. Trimming pared 4 bases from V and 3 bases from J, leaving 13 bases between. Germline loops: CDR1 LGHNA, CDR2 YSLEER. Original processing methods: Amplification from reference gene primers served as the basis for estimated nucleated cell counts. Profiling relied on immunoSEQ multiplex PCR, and the TCRdb table lists in-frame clones only, not all of them. From that table come the V and J calls and clone size; the DNA was used to work out D and trimming. The table lists 310,000 or so clones, 87% of them singletons. The chain couples TRBV4-3 to TRBJ2-7; TRBD2 is a possible D gene (6 bases). The sequence was obtained from a woman aged 18-30 years who had recovered from COVID-19. The sequencing input was PBMCs or T cells enriched from blood (not recorded which). The CDR3 loop reads CASSPSRGNYEQYF. The CDR3 DNA reads TGCGCCAGCAGCCCCTCGCGGGGAAACTACGAGCAGTACTTC.